Presented here are 24 T cell receptor beta chains from one specimen sequenced in a study of blood T cell repertoires in COVID-19. The table came from immunoSEQ multiplex PCR; TCRdb's copy has only in-frame clones and leaves some out. The sample includes 500,000 to 600,000 clones, approximately 88% seen only once; the top ten take 7.5% to 9.5%. Sequenced input: peripheral blood. The receptor set was obtained from a woman aged 50 to 60 with COVID-19, enrolled during active disease.

This chain links TRBV5-6 with TRBJ1-1; D unclear. The CDR3 spans 12 residues. V was clipped by 2 bases and J by 11 bases, with 13 bases between them. The germline V gene has CDR1 SGHDT and CDR2 YYEEEE. This chain's CDR3 is CASSFGSPGAFF. CDR3 nucleotide sequence: TGTGCCAGCAGCTTCGGCAGCCCGGGGGCTTTCTTT.

In the case of this clone: At one end the junction does not follow the germline gene, possibly because of a read error. The V gene is TRBV6-5, the J gene TRBJ1-5; D remains unclear. Germline CDR1 and CDR2: MNHEY and SVGAGI. The length of the CDR3 is 15 residues. The chain's CDR3 is CASTYAAFDNQPQHF. The CDR3 DNA reads as TGTGCCAGCACTTACGCCGCGTTCGACAATCAGCCCCAGCATTTT.

The chain couples TRBV6-4 to TRBJ1-3, with 7 bases fitting TRBD1. This CDR3 has 14 amino acids. CDR1 and CDR2 from the germline V gene are MRHNA and SNTAGT. Germline trimming cut 7 bases from V and 2 bases from J; bases unmatched to any gene: 5. CDR3 protein: CASKNRGTGNTIYF. The CDR3 DNA sequence: TGTGCCAGCAAGAACAGGGGAACTGGAAACACCATATATTTT.

The rearrangement joins TRBV6-5 to TRBJ2-1, with TRBD1 as a possible D gene (6 bases). The CDR3 is 12 amino acids. Germline loops: CDR1 MNHEY, CDR2 SVGAGI. The V and J ends lost 5 bases and 10 bases respectively, with 12 bases between them. For the CDR3, the DNA is TGTGCCAGCAGTCAGGGGCTGAGGGAGCAGTTCTTC. Amino acid sequence: CASSQGLREQFF.

The chain employs TRBV4-2 and TRBJ2-6; a possible D gene is TRBD1 (6 bases). Germline CDR1 reads LGHNA; CDR2 reads YNFKEQ. The CDR3 has 15 amino acids. Trimming took 1 base from V and 2 from J, leaving 6 bases between them. The DNA for the CDR3 is TGTGCCAGCAGCCAAGGGACAGCTGGGGCCAACGTCCTGACTTTC. Its protein product is CASSQGTAGANVLTF.

V gene TRBV19 combines with J gene TRBJ1-1, with D unclear. Trimming left V 5 bases short and J 0 bases short, with 13 bases between. CDR1 and CDR2 from the germline V gene are LNHDA and SQIVND (reference sequence). CDR3 size: 15 residues. CDR3 amino acids: CASSSLPSMNTEAFF. CDR3 coding DNA: TGTGCCAGTAGTTCCCTTCCTAGCATGAACACTGAAGCTTTCTTT.

CDR3 amino acids: CATGVQGVNTEAFF. The DNA of the CDR3 is TGTGCCACGGGGGTACAGGGGGTTAACACTGAAGCTTTCTTT. V and J are TRBV28 and TRBJ1-1; 8 nucleotides agree with TRBD1. Germline CDR1 reads MDHEN; CDR2 reads SYDVKM. CDR3 length: 14 amino acids. J lost 2 bases, V lost 10 bases, and 9 bases had no gene match. The full variable domain, rest sourced from reference TRBV28 and TRBJ1-1, is DVKVTQSSRYLVKRTGEKVFLECVQDMDHENMFWYRQDPGLGLRLIYFSYDVKMKEKGDIPEGYSVSREKKERFSLILESASTNQTSMYLCATGVQGVNTEAFFGQGTRLTVV.

V usage is TRBV9 and J usage is TRBJ1-2; 10 positions agree with TRBD1. The CDR3 runs to 16 residues. Germline CDR1 and CDR2: SGDLS and YYNGEE. The ends lost 4 bases at V and 4 bases at J; junction bases unmatched: 10. DNA for the CDR3: TGTGCCAGCAGCCAGTTTGGGACAGGGGACTTCTATGGCTACACCTTC. Protein sequence: CASSQFGTGDFYGYTF.

The gene calls are TRBV1 and TRBJ1-5. TRBV1 is given as a pseudogene. CDR3 size: 17 residues. The CDR3 nucleotides are TGCACCAGCAGCCCCCCGGGAGGGGATAAGGGCAATCAGCCCCAGCATTTT. Encoded protein: CTSSPPGGDKGNQPQHF.

The chain employs TRBV4-1 and TRBJ1-5, with TRBD1 matching over 8 bases. V was pared by 4 bases and J by 3 bases, with 8 bases of the junction left unmatched. Germline assignment: CDR1 MGHRA and CDR2 YSYEKL. The CDR3 extends over 16 amino acids. For the CDR3, the DNA is TGCGCCAGCAGCCCAGGACAGGGTAGGGACAATCAGCCCCAGCATTTT. Translation: CASSPGQGRDNQPQHF.

The V and J genes are TRBV9 and TRBJ2-7; D is undetermined. Germline values: CDR1 SGDLS, CDR2 YYNGEE. The CDR3 is 15 residues long. Trimming pared 3 bases from V and 6 bases from J, leaving 19 bases between. The CDR3 is CASSASPEALGEQYF. CDR3 DNA sequence: TGTGCCAGCAGCGCGTCTCCCGAGGCACTTGGCGAGCAGTACTTC.

Details on this clone: Within the sample, other DNA sequences also encode this same CDR3. The chain couples TRBV6-4 to TRBJ1-1; D is possibly TRBD1 (5 bases). Trimming removed 6 bases at V and 1 base at J, with 9 bases between. Germline V gives CDR1 MRHNA, CDR2 SNTAGT. The CDR3 totals 13 residues. The CDR3 DNA reads as TGTGCCAGCAGGTTGACAGAGAACACTGAAGCTTTCTTT. This sequence encodes CASRLTENTEAFF.

The chain carries TRBV29-1 and TRBJ2-5, with D unresolved. This CDR3 region has 10 residues. CDR1 and CDR2 from the germline V gene are SQVTM and ANQGSEA. Trimming left V 5 bases short and J 2 bases short, with 3 bases between. The CDR3 sequence is CSVSQETQYF. The CDR3, as DNA: TGCAGCGTTTCACAAGAGACCCAGTACTTC.

This clone has a handful of counts. The V and J genes are TRBV19 and TRBJ2-1; D is ambiguous. The CDR3 contains 12 residues. V gave up 6 bases and J gave up 8 bases, with 11 bases separating them. CDR1 and CDR2 from the germline V gene are LNHDA and SQIVND (reference sequence). CDR3 amino acids: CASSETEDEQFF. The CDR3 region has the DNA TGTGCCAGTAGCGAGACTGAGGATGAGCAGTTCTTC.

Only one count was recorded for this clone. The chain carries TRBV28 and TRBJ2-7, with a tentative D call TRBD1 (6 bases). V was clipped by 6 bases and J by 3 bases, with 21 bases between them. Germline V gene sequence: CDR1 MDHEN, CDR2 SYDVKM. CDR3 length: 16 amino acids. The CDR3 DNA sequence: TGTGCCAGCAGCTTAGAGGAGGCGAGGGGGTTCTACGAGCAGTACTTC. Protein: CASSLEEARGFYEQYF.

The chain joins TRBV7-8 to TRBJ2-5; 8 nucleotides line up with TRBD1. Germline-derived CDR1 and CDR2 are SGHVS and FQNEAQ. This CDR3 spans 13 amino acids. Trimming took 5 bases from V and 5 from J; bases not matched to a gene: 4. The CDR3 region is CASSEWTGETQYF. The CDR3 DNA sequence: TGTGCCAGCAGCGAATGGACAGGGGAGACCCAGTACTTC. The complete variable domain, with remaining parts taken from reference TRBV7-8 and TRBJ2-5, reads GAGVSQSPRYKVAKRGQDVALRCDPISGHVSLFWYQQALGQGPEFLTYFQNEAQLDKSGLPSDRFFAERPEGSVSTLKIQRTQQEDSAVYLCASSEWTGETQYFGPGTRLLVL.

V gene TRBV5-1 combines with J gene TRBJ1-1; no firm D call. Germline-derived CDR1 and CDR2 are SGHRS and YFSETQ. Between the trimmed V and J ends, which lost 0 bases and 8 bases, there was a span of 11 bases. This CDR3 is built from 13 residues. The CDR3 region has the DNA TGCGCCAGCAGCTTGGGCTCTCAGGCGGAAGCTTTCTTT. Translation gives CASSLGSQAEAFF.

The rearrangement uses TRBV20-1 and TRBJ1-4; a possible D gene is TRBD1 (5 bases). Per the germline V gene, CDR1 is DFQATT and CDR2 is SNEGSKA (reference sequence). V lost 3 bases and J 8 bases, leaving 16 bases between the germline ends. The CDR3 is 14 residues long. DNA for the CDR3: TGCAGTGCTAGTCCTCAGGGTCATGGCGAAAAACTGTTTTTT. This gives the protein CSASPQGHGEKLFF.

The chain recombines TRBV2 with TRBJ1-1; 8 bases agree with TRBD1. The CDR3 contains 13 residues. Germline loops: CDR1 SNHLY, CDR2 FYNNEI. This chain's CDR3 is CVYRDRSNTEAFF. The CDR3 DNA sequence: TGTGTCTACCGGGACAGGTCGAACACTGAAGCTTTCTTT.

The genes are TRBV27 and TRBJ2-7; D is undetermined. V lost 0 bases and J 5 bases, leaving 8 bases between the germline ends. Germline assignment: CDR1 MNHEY and CDR2 SMNVEV (reference sequence). The CDR3 consists of 13 residues. In nucleotides, the CDR3 is TGTGCCAGCAGTTTATCGGTTGGCCACGAGCAGTACTTC. This encodes CASSLSVGHEQYF.

The gene calls are TRBV2 and TRBJ1-2; tentative D call: TRBD1 (5 bases). The length of the CDR3 is 13 residues. The germline V gene encodes CDR1 SNHLY and CDR2 FYNNEI. V was trimmed by 2 bases and J by 9 bases, leaving 13 bases between them. CDR3 sequence (DNA): TGTGCCAGCAGTGAAATCAGGGCCTCGAGCTACACCTTC. It codes for CASSEIRASSYTF.

The chain has TRBV5-6 and TRBJ1-2; the match to TRBD1 covers 7 bases. The germline V gene encodes CDR1 SGHDT and CDR2 YYEEEE. The CDR3 loop spans 14 amino acids. The J segment lost 6 bases and the V segment lost 2 bases, leaving 7 bases of the junction unmatched. Here the CDR3 DNA reads TGTGCCAGCAGCTTAGACAGGGAAGTTCATGGCTACACCTTC. Amino acids: CASSLDREVHGYTF.

This sequence joins TRBV18 and TRBJ1-2; 7 bases agree with TRBD1. This CDR3 has 16 residues. The germline gives CDR1 KGHSH, CDR2 LQKENI. Trimming cost V 4 bases and J 5 bases; bases outside gene matches: 13. The CDR3 DNA reads TGTGCCAGCTCACTCCTATCTGACAGGGCGGGTTATGGCTACACCTTC. Translating gives CASSLLSDRAGYGYTF.

This chain uses TRBV28 with TRBJ2-1, with no clear D. CDR1 is MDHEN, CDR2 SYDVKM, per germline. V lost 7 bases, J lost 1 base, and 14 bases lay in between. The CDR3 contains 15 residues. The CDR3 nucleotides read TGTGCCAGCACCGTCGGTGGGCCGTCCTACAATGAGCAGTTCTTC. Translated, it gives CASTVGGPSYNEQFF.